This TCR beta chain stems from a study of OX40 agonist ivuxolimab in advanced cancers. About the research overall: In three patients, partial responses were observed, one with hepatocellular carcinoma and two with cutaneous melanoma.

Using immunoSEQ multiplex PCR, the repertoire was profiled, and TCRdb retains in-frame clones only, with some absent. The sample has about 79,000 clones; about 80% are singletons. Concerning this clone itself: Its antigen is unidentified.

Blood draws occurred at baseline, cycle 4 day 1, and cycle 7 day 1. Study-level results: The 0.1-3.0 mg/kg partial responders had among the lowest clonal expansion. The specificity for antigen of the expanded peripheral T cells was not determined.

This clonotype originated in an adult with an advanced solid tumor such as melanoma, head and neck, liver or kidney cancer. The sample in question was CD4+ or CD8+ T cells sorted from blood, obtained in a trial of the OX40 agonist ivuxolimab.

CDR3 nucleotide sequence: TGTGCCAGCTCCGGGACGGGGGGATACAACACTGAAGCTTTCTTT. It codes for CASSGTGGYNTEAFF. The J gene is TRBJ1-1, the V gene TRBV18, with D possibly being TRBD1 (5 bases). Trimming cost V 6 bases and J 2 bases, with 16 bases left between them. CDR3 length: 15 amino acids. CDR1 and CDR2 (germline): KGHSH, LQKENI.